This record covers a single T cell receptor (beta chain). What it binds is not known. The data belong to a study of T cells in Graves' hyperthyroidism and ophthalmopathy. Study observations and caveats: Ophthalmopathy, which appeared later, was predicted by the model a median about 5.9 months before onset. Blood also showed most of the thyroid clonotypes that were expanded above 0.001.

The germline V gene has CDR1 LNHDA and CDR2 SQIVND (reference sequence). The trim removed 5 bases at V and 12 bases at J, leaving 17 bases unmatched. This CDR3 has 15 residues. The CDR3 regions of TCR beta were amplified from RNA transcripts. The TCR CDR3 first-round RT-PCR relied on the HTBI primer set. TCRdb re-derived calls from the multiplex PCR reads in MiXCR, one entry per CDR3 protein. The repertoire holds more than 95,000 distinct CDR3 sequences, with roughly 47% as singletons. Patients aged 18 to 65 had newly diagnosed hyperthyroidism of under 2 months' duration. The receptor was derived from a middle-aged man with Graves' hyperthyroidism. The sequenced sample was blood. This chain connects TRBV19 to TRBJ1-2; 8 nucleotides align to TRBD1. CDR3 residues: CASSAPGQASSGNTF. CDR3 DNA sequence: TGTGCCAGTAGTGCACCGGGACAGGCGAGCTCTGGAAACACCTTC.